One sample yielded the 26 T cell receptor beta chains listed below, sequenced in a study of shared clonotypes between healthy human individuals. Libraries were prepared by immunoSEQ multiplex PCR; TCRdb keeps only in-frame clonotypes and omits some of them. Of about 700,000 clones listed, about 90% are singletons. In the naive CD8 group, cells lacked CD45RO and were positively selected for CCR7, so terminally differentiated effector memory CD45RA+ cells were left out. The sample comprised naive CD8+ T cells sorted from blood. The receptor source for this set is a man aged 25 to 40 in good health.

The rearrangement uses TRBV15 and TRBJ2-7; no clear D. CDR1 and CDR2 from the germline V gene are LNHNV and YYDKDF (reference sequence). Trimming left V 4 bases short and J 5 bases short, with 9 bases between. The CDR3 sequence is 12 residues long. CDR3 sequence: CATSKGADEQYF. The CDR3, as DNA: TGTGCCACCAGCAAGGGCGCGGACGAGCAGTACTTC.

The V gene is TRBV6-5, the J gene TRBJ2-1; possible D gene TRBD2, 5 bases. The CDR3 totals 11 residues. Germline V gene data show CDR1 as MNHEY and CDR2 as SVGAGI. V was shortened by 7 bases and J by 8 bases, with 9 bases between the two germline ends. In DNA form, the CDR3 reads TGTGCCAGCACTGGGAGCGATGAGCAGTTCTTC. Amino acids: CASTGSDEQFF.

The rearrangement joins TRBV27 to TRBJ2-7, with 11 nucleotides matching TRBD1. V dropped 6 bases and J dropped 2; count of bases not matched to a gene: 3. Germline lookup yields CDR1 MNHEY and CDR2 SMNVEV (reference sequence). The CDR3 contains 14 residues. The CDR3 sequence: CASRSGQGAYEQYF. DNA for the CDR3: TGTGCCAGCAGATCGGGACAGGGGGCCTACGAGCAGTACTTC.

This clone occurred once. The gene calls are TRBV7-3 and TRBJ2-3, with 7 nucleotides matching TRBD2. The germline V gene has CDR1 SGHTA and CDR2 FQGTGA. The CDR3 is 15 residues long. V lost 5 bases and J lost 3; bases outside the gene matches: 8. The CDR3 DNA reads TGTGCCAGCAGCCCCAGCGGGACGATTACAGATACGCAGTATTTT. Translation gives CASSPSGTITDTQYF.

V is TRBV5-1 and J is TRBJ2-7; D perhaps matches TRBD1 (5 bases). V lost 4 bases and J 7 bases, leaving 18 bases between the germline ends. CDR1 is SGHRS, CDR2 YFSETQ, per germline. The CDR3 is 14 residues long. The CDR3 region is CASSTGRQIREQYF. DNA for the CDR3: TGCGCCAGCAGCACCGGGCGACAGATCCGGGAGCAGTACTTC.

V gene TRBV10-1 combines with J gene TRBJ2-1, with 9 bases fitting TRBD2. V shed 7 bases and J 3 bases; nucleotides not matched to a gene: 16. This CDR3 has 18 amino acids. Germline CDR1 reads WNHNN; CDR2 reads SYGVQD (reference sequence). CDR3 bases: TGCGCCAGCACACAGTTCGGACTAGCGAGGGAGCTCTACAATGAGCAGTTCTTC. Translated, it gives CASTQFGLARELYNEQFF.

The J gene is TRBJ2-7, the V gene TRBV9; D not resolved. The CDR3 sequence is 15 residues long. Trimming took 3 bases from V and 2 from J, leaving 15 bases between them. The germline gives CDR1 SGDLS, CDR2 YYNGEE. CDR3 residues: CASSDVMLQPYEQYF. For the CDR3, the DNA is TGTGCCAGCAGCGATGTGATGTTGCAGCCCTACGAGCAGTACTTC.

The chain couples TRBV28 to TRBJ2-7; 8 bases fit TRBD2. V lost 5 bases and J lost 1; bases outside the gene matches: 10. This CDR3 is built from 16 residues. Germline V gene lookup returns CDR1 MDHEN and CDR2 SYDVKM. The CDR3 sequence: CASSHEGVAGSYEQYF. The CDR3 coding sequence is TGTGCCAGCAGTCATGAAGGAGTAGCGGGATCCTACGAGCAGTACTTC.

The chain has TRBV27 and TRBJ1-5; no definite D call. Germline CDR1 is MNHEY and CDR2 is SMNVEV (reference sequence). V was cut by 6 bases and J by 6 bases, with 9 bases left in between. CDR3 size: 12 residues. CDR3 amino acids: CASSVLGQPQHF. CDR3 DNA: TGTGCCAGCAGCGTGCTTGGTCAGCCCCAGCATTTT.

The rearrangement links TRBV7-9 to TRBJ2-3, with D unclear. V lost 5 bases and J lost 4, with 13 bases in between. This CDR3 is 14 amino acids long. Germline V gene sequence: CDR1 SEHNR, CDR2 FQNEAQ (reference sequence). The CDR3: CASSRKLPADTQYF. The CDR3 region has the DNA TGTGCCAGCAGCAGAAAGCTACCTGCAGATACGCAGTATTTT. The entire variable domain, with the rest obtained from reference TRBV7-9 and TRBJ2-3, is as follows: DTGVSQNPRHKITKRGQNVTFRCDPISEHNRLYWYRQTLGQGPEFLTYFQNEAQLEKSRLLSDRFSAERPKGSFSTLEIQRTEQGDSAMYLCASSRKLPADTQYFGPGTRLTVL.

The chain has TRBV9 and TRBJ2-1; TRBD2 matches at 8 bases. This CDR3 comprises 14 residues. The ends lost 4 bases at V and 7 bases at J; junction bases unmatched: 7. From germline, CDR1 is SGDLS and CDR2 YYNGEE. The CDR3 coding sequence is TGTGCCAGCAGCCTCCGGGAGGGGCGGAATGAGCAGTTCTTC. Amino acids: CASSLREGRNEQFF.

This chain links TRBV7-6 with TRBJ2-1, with 9 bases identical to TRBD2. CDR1 and CDR2 (germline): SGHVS, FNYEAQ. The V and J ends lost 2 bases and 0 bases, in that order; junction bases with no gene match: 8. The CDR3 is 18 residues long. In nucleotides, the CDR3 is TGTGCCAGCAGCTTAATGAGCGGGAGGACGAGCTCCTACAATGAGCAGTTCTTC. Its translation: CASSLMSGRTSSYNEQFF.

The chain has TRBV5-5 and TRBJ1-4; D is unclear. The CDR3 runs 14 residues. V lost 0 bases, J lost 5 bases, and 8 bases lay in between. Germline V CDR1 and CDR2: SGHKS, YYEKEE (reference sequence). The chain's CDR3 is CASSLVVLNEKLFF. The CDR3 region has the DNA TGTGCCAGCAGCTTGGTTGTCTTAAATGAAAAACTGTTTTTT.

V usage is TRBV11-3 and J usage is TRBJ2-3; no reliable D call. CDR1 SGHNT and CDR2 YENEEA come from the germline V gene. V was cut by 2 bases and J by 5 bases, with 5 bases left in between. The CDR3 runs 12 residues. The CDR3 protein is CASSLSRDTQYF. The CDR3 DNA follows: TGTGCCAGCAGCTTATCGCGAGATACGCAGTATTTT.

This clone turned up a few times. This rearrangement joins TRBV13 to TRBJ2-7, with 8 bases fitting TRBD2. J was trimmed by 3 bases and V by 5 bases; bases with no gene match: 6. The CDR3 sequence is 14 residues long. Germline-derived CDR1 and CDR2 are PRHDT and FYEKMQ (reference sequence). CDR3 nucleotide sequence: TGTGCCAGCAGCCCCGGGACTAGTCTCTACGAGCAGTACTTC. This encodes CASSPGTSLYEQYF.

This CDR3 reads CASSTQNTEAFF. In nucleotides, the CDR3 is TGTGCCAGCAGCACACAGAACACTGAAGCTTTCTTT. This rearrangement joins TRBV5-6 to TRBJ1-1, with D hard to call. Deletions cut 4 bases from V and 1 base from J, with 5 bases between. The CDR3 has 12 amino acids. Per the germline V gene, CDR1 is SGHDT and CDR2 is YYEEEE.

CDR3 residues: CASSPWAGGKYGYTF. The DNA of the CDR3 is TGTGCCAGCAGTCCTTGGGCAGGGGGCAAATATGGCTACACCTTC. This chain links TRBV27 with TRBJ1-2; 8 nucleotides agree with TRBD1. Germline CDR1 MNHEY, CDR2 SMNVEV (reference sequence). After removal of 5 bases from V and 5 bases from J, the junction contained 10 bases not matched to a gene. The CDR3 consists of 15 residues.

The rearrangement joins TRBV27 to TRBJ1-2, with 10 nucleotides matching TRBD1. J was trimmed by 4 bases and V by 5 bases; bases with no gene match: 13. Germline lookup yields CDR1 MNHEY and CDR2 SMNVEV (reference sequence). This CDR3 region has 17 residues. CDR3 coding DNA: TGTGCCAGCAGTCCTTCCCTCGGGGACAGGGGAGCCTATGGCTACACCTTC. It is translated as CASSPSLGDRGAYGYTF.

The gene calls are TRBV6-4 and TRBJ2-3; a weak D match, TRBD2 (7 bases). Trimming pared 0 bases from V and 1 base from J, leaving 11 bases between. The CDR3 loop spans 16 amino acids. Looked up from germline, CDR1 is MRHNA and CDR2 is SNTAGT. The CDR3 reads CASSDSSGGGTDTQYF. In DNA, the CDR3 is TGTGCCAGCAGTGACTCTTCGGGGGGCGGCACAGATACGCAGTATTTT.

This clone appeared a single time. This rearrangement joins TRBV7-9 to TRBJ1-4; no firm D call. V dropped 5 bases and J dropped 7 bases, with 5 bases sitting between them. CDR3 length: 11 amino acids. Germline loops: CDR1 SEHNR, CDR2 FQNEAQ (reference sequence). CDR3 coding DNA: TGTGCCAGCAGCCCACCTGAAAAACTGTTTTTT. Translated: CASSPPEKLFF. Filled out from reference TRBV7-9 and TRBJ1-4, the complete variable domain reads DTGVSQNPRHKITKRGQNVTFRCDPISEHNRLYWYRQTLGQGPEFLTYFQNEAQLEKSRLLSDRFSAERPKGSFSTLEIQRTEQGDSAMYLCASSPPEKLFFGSGTQLSVL.

The chain couples TRBV7-3 to TRBJ2-2; 14 positions match TRBD2. The V gene end was trimmed by 2 bases and the J gene end by 6 bases; junction bases not matched to a gene: 5. The CDR3 contains 17 residues. Germline V gene data show CDR1 as SGHTA and CDR2 as FQGTGA. As DNA, the CDR3 is TGTGCCAGCAGCTTAGATGGACTAGCGGGAGGCGCCGGGGAGCTGTTTTTT. It is translated as CASSLDGLAGGAGELFF.

In its sample, this clone was seen once. The chain employs TRBV5-6 and TRBJ2-1; TRBD1 agrees at 9 bases. The germline V gene encodes CDR1 SGHDT and CDR2 YYEEEE. V lost 2 bases to trimming and J lost 6 bases; unmatched junction nucleotides: 6. The CDR3 extends over 15 amino acids. The CDR3 region is CASSFGTGFSNEQFF. CDR3 in DNA: TGTGCCAGCAGCTTCGGGACAGGGTTCTCCAATGAGCAGTTCTTC.

The rearrangement joins TRBV28 to TRBJ1-3; no reliable D call. Germline assignment: CDR1 MDHEN and CDR2 SYDVKM. V was cut by 5 bases and J by 6 bases, with 14 bases left in between. This CDR3 is built from 14 residues. CDR3 sequence: CASSRPRRENTIYF. The DNA of the CDR3 is TGTGCCAGCAGTCGTCCGAGAAGAGAAAACACCATATATTTT.

As concerns this clone: Its ends do not fully match the called genes, so a read error is possible. J is TRBJ2-4 and V is TRBV6-1; D remains unclear. The CDR3 extends over 8 amino acids. Germline CDR1 reads MNHNS; CDR2 reads SASEGT. Written as DNA, the CDR3 is TGTGCCAGCAGTACCCTAAGCTTC. Translated, it gives CASSTLSF.

The genes are TRBV7-6 and TRBJ1-1; D is undetermined. CDR1 is SGHVS and CDR2 is FNYEAQ in the germline V gene. V gave up 5 bases and J gave up 6 bases, with 19 bases separating them. This CDR3 is built from 15 residues. The CDR3 bases are TGTGCCAGCAGCCCGGCGGACGAGGGAAGGGCTGAAGCTTTCTTT. As protein: CASSPADEGRAEAFF.

The chain combines TRBV6-6 with TRBJ2-7; 10 bases map to TRBD1. V was pared by 4 bases and J by 6 bases, with 6 bases of the junction left unmatched. This CDR3 is 14 amino acids long. The germline V gene has CDR1 MNHNY and CDR2 SVGAGI (reference sequence). CDR3 region: CASSLETGGSEQYF. The CDR3 DNA is TGTGCCAGCAGTTTAGAGACAGGGGGCAGCGAGCAGTACTTC.